This T cell receptor (beta chain) was observed in a study of blood T cell repertoires in COVID-19. For the study at large: The samples span acute and convalescent COVID-19 from the United States, Italy and Spain. From T cells, B-cell-depleted T cells, or PBMCs came the material, which was cDNA or gDNA.

Clones were sequenced by immunoSEQ multiplex PCR, and TCRdb holds only the in-frame ones, with some missing. The profile shows approximately 380,000 clones, roughly 90% of them singletons. The ends lost 3 bases at V and 10 bases at J; junction bases unmatched: 10. The CDR3 has 14 residues. Germline V gives CDR1 SGHDT, CDR2 YYEEEE. The rearrangement uses TRBV5-6 and TRBJ1-2; TRBD1 matches 9 bases. The clonotype was recovered from a woman aged 40 to 50 who had been exposed to COVID-19. The sample consisted of PBMCs or T cells enriched from blood (not recorded which). This CDR3 reads CASSYEGQGFDYTF. CDR3 in DNA: TGTGCCAGCAGCTATGAAGGACAGGGGTTTGACTACACCTTC. Full variable domain (missing parts from reference TRBV5-6 and TRBJ1-2): DAGVTQSPTHLIKTRGQQVTLRCSPKSGHDTVSWYQQALGQGPQFIFQYYEEEERQRGNFPDRFSGHQFPNYSSELNVNALLLGDSALYLCASSYEGQGFDYTFGSGTRLTVV.